This entry concerns a single T cell receptor beta chain. Its antigen is still unknown. The data were taken from a study of T cell responses to AZD1222 COVID-19 vaccine. Study-wide findings and caveats: Reports say nearly half of spike-specific TCRs go after unmutated variant regions.

Profiled with immunoSEQ multiplex PCR; TCRdb holds only in-frame clones, not every one. The sample holds some 74,000 clones, around 81% seen once. CDR3 length: 16 amino acids. Looked up from germline, CDR1 is SGHNT and CDR2 is YYREEE (reference sequence). V lost 3 bases to trimming and J lost 5 bases; unmatched junction nucleotides: 11. The receptor was isolated from an adult in good health. The source was peripheral blood, collected on day 0 of AZD1222 vaccination. The chain couples TRBV5-4 to TRBJ1-2; 9 positions agree with TRBD1. The CDR3 sequence is CASSSGGDRVLYGYTF. Written as DNA, the CDR3 is TGTGCCAGCAGCTCAGGAGGGGACAGGGTCTTGTATGGCTACACCTTC.